These T cell receptor beta chains were read from a single sample in a study of metastatic and nonmetastatic thyroid tumors. MiXCR re-clonotyped the PCR reads for TCRdb. This table has around 20,000 clones, under 25% appearing once. Sequences were obtained from tumor tissue. These receptors all come from a female donor with papillary thyroid cancer or a benign thyroid nodule (not recorded which). Some clones in this sample may be carry-over from other donors' samples. CDR3s include the opening cysteine and the closing phenylalanine or tryptophan. D genes are given only for firm matches. Clone size is stated in some rows and not others, as once, few, many or a class when expanded.

d_call j_call clone_size v_call cdr3_nt cdr3_aa
TRBD1 TRBJ2-7 few TRBV28 TGTGCCAGCAGTACTCGGGACAGTACCTACGAGCAGTACTTC CASSTRDSTYEQYF
TRBD1 TRBJ2-1 few TRBV28 TGTGCCAGCAGTTTACCTCCGGGACAGGGACGCAATGAGCAGTTCTTC CASSLPPGQGRNEQFF
TRBD1 TRBJ2-3 medium-sized TRBV5-1 TGCGCCAGCAGCCCCCTCGGACAGGGCACGACAGATACGCAGTATTTT CASSPLGQGTTDTQYF
- TRBJ2-3 - TRBV12-3/TRBV12-4 TGTGCCAGCAGCCTGCTAGCTCCCCGGACAGATACGCAGTATTTT CASSLLAPRTDTQYF
- TRBJ2-2 few TRBV3-1 TGTGCCAGCAGCCAAGTTGCCAGCACCTGGGAGCTGTTTTTT CASSQVASTWELFF
- TRBJ1-2 - TRBV5-4 TGTGCCAGCAGCTACCCAGGATCTAACTATGGCTACACCTTC CASSYPGSNYGYTF
- TRBJ1-2 few TRBV11-2 TGTGCCAGCAGCCACCCCGGGGCGGGAAAGGGCTACACCTTC CASSHPGAGKGYTF
- TRBJ1-1 - TRBV12-5 TGTGCTAGTGGTGCGATCAGGGGAGTGGGCACTGAAGCTTTCTTT CASGAIRGVGTEAFF
TRBD1 TRBJ2-2 medium-sized TRBV6-1 TGTGCCAGCAGTGTTAGACAGGGGGGGAACACCGGGGAGCTGTTTTTT CASSVRQGGNTGELFF
TRBD1 TRBJ1-3 few TRBV12-3/TRBV12-4 TGTGCCAGCAGTTTCGGGACAGGGGGACCTGGAAACACCATATATTTT CASSFGTGGPGNTIYF
- TRBJ2-2 many TRBV6-1 TGTGCCAGCAGGGACCTGGGGGGCTCGAACACCGGGGAGCTGTTTTTT CASRDLGGSNTGELFF
- TRBJ1-2 many TRBV12-3/TRBV12-4 TGTGCCAGCAGTTTTGGCGGTGACTATGGCTACACCTTC CASSFGGDYGYTF
- TRBJ2-1 few TRBV5-1 TGCGCCAGCAGCGCCGGGGTTACCCATCTCAATGAGCAGTTCTTC CASSAGVTHLNEQFF
- TRBJ1-4 many TRBV20-1 TGCAGTGCTGGGGGTACTAATGAAAAACTGTTTTTT CSAGGTNEKLFF
TRBD2 TRBJ2-1 few TRBV20-1 TGCAGTGCTTTGACTAGCAGACACTACAATGAGCAGTTCTTC CSALTSRHYNEQFF
TRBD1 TRBJ2-7 - TRBV27 TGTGCCAGCCGAACCGGGACAGGGGGTTCCTACGAGCAGTACTTC CASRTGTGGSYEQYF
TRBD2 TRBJ2-1 few TRBV6-1 TGTGCCAGCAGGACCCTAGCGGGAGGGGTGAATGAGCAGTTCTTC CASRTLAGGVNEQFF
TRBD1 TRBJ2-7 few TRBV19 TGTGCCAGTAGTCCAAGACAGGGGGGTTCATACGAGCAGTACTTC CASSPRQGGSYEQYF
TRBD1 TRBJ1-5 medium-sized TRBV4-3 TGCGCCAGCAGCCAAGGGACAGGGGGCCTCCAGCATTTT CASSQGTGGLQHF
- TRBJ2-2 - TRBV7-2 TGTGCCAGCAGCCTCGACACCGGGGAGCTGTTTTTT CASSLDTGELFF
- TRBJ2-7 once TRBV11-1 TGTTCCAGCAGCTCCTCCGCGAACCTCCAAATAACTACCCACGAGCAGTACTTC CSSSSSANLQITTHEQYF
- TRBJ1-5 few TRBV28 TGTGCCAGCAGTTTGGTAGGGGCATATCAGCCCCAGCATTTT CASSLVGAYQPQHF
- TRBJ2-1 - TRBV24-1 TGTGCCACCAGTGATTTTGTTAATAAAGAGGGGGGCCCCCAACGTAATGAGCAGTTCTTC CATSDFVNKEGGPQRNEQFF
TRBD1 TRBJ1-1 - TRBV20-1 TGCAGTGCCGCCAGACAGGGACCGAACACTGAAGCTTTCTTT CSAARQGPNTEAFF
- TRBJ1-1 - TRBV11-2 TGCGCCAGCAGCCTTGGACTGAACACTGAAGCTTTCTTT CASSLGLNTEAFF
TRBD1 TRBJ2-2 many TRBV25-1 TGTGCCAGCAGTGCGGCGGGACAGGAGGCCGGGGAGCTGTTTTTT CASSAAGQEAGELFF
- TRBJ1-1 few TRBV19 TGTGCCAGTACTGCGTGGGGACTGAACACTGAAGCTTTCTTT CASTAWGLNTEAFF
- TRBJ1-5 few TRBV28 TGTGCCAGCAGTTGGGAGAGGCTTCAGCCCCAGCATTTT CASSWERLQPQHF
- TRBJ1-5 many TRBV20-1 TGCAGTGCTGGGGACCCGGGGGGCAATCAGCCCCAGCATTTT CSAGDPGGNQPQHF
TRBD1 TRBJ2-1 few TRBV24-1 TGTGCCACCAGCCAGACCGCAGCCCGGGACAGCAGATACAATGAGCAGTTCTTC CATSQTAARDSRYNEQFF
- TRBJ1-2 - TRBV20-1 TGCAGTGCTAGAAGTGGCTACACCTTC CSARSGYTF
- TRBJ2-3 - TRBV20-1 TGCAGTGCTGGCACTAGGAGGGCAGATACGCAGTATTTT CSAGTRRADTQYF
- TRBJ1-1 many TRBV29-1 TGCAGCGTGGGACATCAGAACACTGAAGCTTTCTTT CSVGHQNTEAFF